This TCR beta chain was sequenced in a study of cytomegalovirus exposure and HLA in healthy donors (dated by TCRdb to the late 2010s). Notes on the research overall: An earlier analysis of some 600 of the donors reported 250 to 300 Gb of sequence data and 117 million unique TCR beta sequences obtained from about 200 million T cells. Approximately 310 gigabases of sequencing data and approximately 93 million unique TCR sequences were included in an early release covering roughly 600 HLA-typed donors. The genetic ancestry cluster associated with self-reported Caucasian donors included around 76% of the roughly 400 genotyped donors. The study was designed to test whether signatures of past pathogen exposure could be identified by cataloging public T cell receptors. Using immunosequencing, the study profiled T cell repertoires from 640 or so subjects and related those repertoires to cytomegalovirus serostatus. Besides the first cohort of around 700 subjects, a separate validation cohort made up of roughly 120 different subjects was used. The study combined high-throughput TCR immunosequencing, statistical association of individual TCRs with disease status, and machine learning to predict cytomegalovirus infection status. A later analysis re-analyzed previously published TCR beta repertoires from roughly 630 donors and added high-resolution HLA genotyping to study TCR occurrence patterns. Rather than using new phenotypic data, the later analysis identified candidate immune exposures from TCR beta sequences and from how often those sequences occurred across donors. An earlier analysis of 587 of the donors used high-throughput TCR beta sequencing to judge whether each TCR beta V gene segment behaved as functional or pseudogenic. Donor age, sex, ethnicity and CMV serostatus were compiled together with the repertoire data. In a later genetic analysis, genome-wide SNP genotypes for about three fifths of the roughly 670 donors were used, and that subset was treated as a discovery cohort. Every discovery cohort repertoire had been produced on one sequencing platform. Class I and class II HLA loci were covered by the typing at four-digit resolution. Typing coverage varied by locus: roughly 629-640 donors for A, B, C, DRB1 and DQB1; approximately 500 for DQA1; about 600 for DPA1; roughly 450 for DPB1. Roughly 5 DR-DQ haplotypes were treated as single units for association and clustering because of strong linkage in the cohort. Among under 450 genotyped donors of the cohort, an average of about 240,000 unique TCR beta nucleotide sequences were sequenced per donor, around a sixth of them non-productive. General study outcomes and caveats: The study gave a list of roughly 150 TCR beta chains associated with cytomegalovirus. Correlated functional status among segregating V segments might reflect linkage disequilibrium, but an unknown experimental factor could not be ruled out. Because HLA typing was missing for some donors at each locus, association tests included only the typed subset. Assigning TCR associations to individual alleles was difficult when HLA alleles, especially DR and DQ, strongly co-occurred. Seventeen rarely observed V segments, including chromosome 9 orphons, were excluded from the earlier analysis of a few hundred of the donors because counts were too low. Only TCR beta chains were sequenced in this cohort, and the absence of alpha or paired-chain data limited detectable features. The authors suggested that the approach could potentially be generalized to other disease states and immunological phenotypes. In a later analysis, several top co-occurrence clusters were reported to appear linked to parvovirus B19, influenza, CMV and Epstein-Barr virus. Specific HLA alleles were associated with 18,000 or so TCR beta sequences at a false discovery rate of 0.05 in a later analysis. Compared with the roughly 670-donor mean, donors in an Asian-associated ancestry cluster had fewer N-insertions in productive TCRs, according to a later genetic analysis. Roughly uniform sequencing depth across donors was assumed in presence/absence analyses, although this assumption may not hold. Because the 87-base-pair reads could not distinguish some IMGT-functional V segments, including TRBV6-2 and TRBV6-3, those segments were excluded. An association between a missense DCLRE1C variant and V-gene and J-gene trimming of TCR beta chains was found in a later genetic analysis and replicated in an independent cohort. In vitro tests confirmed that three of the cytomegalovirus-associated TCR beta chains recognize cytomegalovirus antigens. A further reported finding was that TCR beta sequences accurately predicted the HLA-A and HLA-B alleles for most subjects in the first cohort. A later analysis found that TCR association rates varied across HLA loci, with DRB1 alleles showing the most associated TCRs and HLA-C alleles the fewest. While some public TCRs were present in many individuals, most TCR sequences turned up only very rarely across donors. A group of highly shared sequence variants was considered likely to be a technical artifact of the sequencing pipeline. Most CMV-associated TCR beta chains appeared to be HLA-restricted in a later analysis, and the HLA associations seemed to be driven largely by CMV exposure. The classifier was reported to diagnose cytomegalovirus status with high specificity and sensitivity in both the original cohort and the validation cohort. In a later analysis, HLA-associated TCR beta chains were found to be more clonally expanded and to have lower generation probabilities than equally common non-associated chains. Broadly in line with IMGT annotations, most TCR beta V segments showed up in productive rearrangements about 90% or about 30% of the time in an earlier analysis of 450 to 750 of the donors. Immune exposure information for the cohort was limited to CMV serostatus.

CDR1 is given as SGHRS and CDR2 as YFSETQ, both from the germline V gene. V is cut back by 4 bases and J by 12 bases, with 9 bases in the junction unmatched. The CDR3 runs 13 amino acids, cysteine and phenylalanine included. The sequence is cut down to CDR3 DNA, 39 bases in frame from base 1. In total, roughly 670 healthy bone marrow donors made up the cohort. At the time of sampling, every cohort member was nominally healthy, though immune exposures that went unrecorded were likely present. The donor was CMV seropositive and belonged to the group of 250 to 300 seropositive cohort members. Every donor gave a peripheral blood sample, and the peripheral blood mononuclear cells from that sample were used for TCR beta sequencing. The Qiagen DNeasy Blood Extraction Kit was used to extract genomic DNA from the blood cell samples. Library preparation used the immunoSEQ multiplex PCR assay. For the multiplex PCR, a mixture combining 60 forward primers for TCR Vbeta segments and 13 reverse primers for TCR Jbeta segments was used. The CDR3 region of rearranged TCR beta genes was amplified from genomic DNA by a multiplex PCR assay. The amplified TCR beta libraries were sequenced on the Illumina HiSeq System as 87-base-pair reads. Per the source publication's procedure: In a later analysis, some 80 million unique TCR beta chains were counted across the 500 to 850 repertoires, and approximately 9.9 million of these chains were shared by at least two donors. A nearest-neighbor algorithm error-corrected the raw reads and collapsed the reads into unique sequences, merging closely related sequences to remove PCR and sequencing errors. Alignment of CDR3 sequences to IMGT reference sequences was used to assign V, D and J gene segments. For a sequence to be retained, at least a six-nucleotide match to both a V gene segment and a J gene segment was required. A rearrangement was called productive if the CDR3 had no stop codons and remained in frame with V and J, and every other rearrangement was called non-productive. CDR3 was defined according to IMGT convention as the region running from the second conserved V-encoded cysteine to the conserved J-encoded phenylalanine. The earlier analysis of fewer than 700 of the donors excluded sequences that lacked an unambiguous match to a single V gene segment. An earlier analysis of 587 of the donors classified V segments as functional when productive rearrangements were above 56.7% and as segregating when the standard deviation between donors was above 5%. A statistical classification framework was built for diagnosing cytomegalovirus status from the catalog of TCR beta chain sequences. In a later analysis, TCR nucleotide sequences were compared against IMGT/GENE-DB human TR gene sequences so that V and J genes could be assigned. In a later analysis, CDR3 sequences and most-parsimonious VDJ recombination scenarios were assigned using the TCRdist pipeline. In a later analysis, each TCR beta chain was defined by its CDR3 amino acid sequence together with its V-gene family, and reads without a unique V-gene family were excluded. A later analysis removed 500 to 650 highly shared, low-generation-probability nucleotide sequences to deal with suspected cross-contamination and a sequencing artifact. In a later analysis, a clonal expansion index for each public chain was calculated from normalized within-repertoire ranks of inferred template counts. Generation probabilities in a later analysis came from a VDJ recombination model fitted to out-of-frame rearrangements, and those results were checked against IGoR. In a later analysis, TCR-TCR, TCR-HLA and TCR-CMV co-occurrence was scored with hypergeometric tests, and a repertoire-size bias correction was applied to TCR pairs. In a later analysis, false discovery rates were estimated by permuting HLA or CMV assignments 20 times. In a later analysis, co-occurring TCRs were grouped with DBSCAN, and TCRdist sequence similarity was added when clustering was performed within HLA-allele-positive subsets. Repertoires with fewer than 30,000 or more than 120,000 public chains were left out of co-occurrence clustering, as were about five repertoires with anomalous nucleotide sharing. Entries here come from immuneACCESS through TCRdb and include only in-frame sequences with V and J called. Some clones fail to appear in such tables; in the studies checked, an unresolved V gene covers under half of the shortfall, and the cause of the remainder is unknown. That table furnishes V, J and clone size, whereas the DNA furnished D and trimming. Within this sample are around 150,000 clones, with roughly 85% of them counted one time only. The ten largest clones take up 8.5% of the sample.

Comment on this clone: The antigen it binds to is not known. No quality values exist for individual bases; no much larger clone is one base distant.

Material: PBMCs. This sequence uses TRBV5-1 and TRBJ2-4, with 8 bases matching TRBD1. The sequence was obtained from a male donor in good health and CMV-seropositive. CDR3 protein: CASSGSGTGSQYF. The bases are TGCGCCAGCAGCGGCTCCGGGACAGGCAGTCAGTACTTC.